A single sample is the source of the 7 T cell receptor beta chains below, sequenced in a study of blood T cell repertoires in COVID-19. The method was immunoSEQ multiplex PCR; TCRdb's version includes in-frame clones alone and lacks a portion of them. This sample yields about 38,000 clones, of which around four fifths are seen a single time; around 5% belongs to the top ten. Source material: peripheral blood. These receptors originate from a man aged 50 or older with active COVID-19.

V usage is TRBV10-1 and J usage is TRBJ1-2; unclear D gene. The V end was cut by 2 bases, the J end by 6 bases, with 16 bases between. The CDR3 covers 15 residues. From germline, CDR1 is WNHNN and CDR2 SYGVQD (reference sequence). CDR3 region: CASSERPGALHGYTF. In nucleotides, the CDR3 is TGCGCCAGCAGTGAGCGACCGGGAGCCCTACATGGCTACACCTTC.

By its share, this clone is medium-sized. The chain has TRBV7-8 and TRBJ1-2, with D perhaps matching TRBD1 (5 bases). Germline CDR1 is SGHVS and CDR2 is FQNEAQ. V lost 6 bases and J 3 bases, leaving 8 bases between the germline ends. There are 12 residues in the CDR3. The CDR3 loop reads CASSQGDYGYTF. CDR3 nucleotide sequence: TGTGCCAGCAGTCAGGGCGACTATGGCTACACCTTC. Looking up the rest from reference TRBV7-8 and TRBJ1-2 gives the full variable domain: GAGVSQSPRYKVAKRGQDVALRCDPISGHVSLFWYQQALGQGPEFLTYFQNEAQLDKSGLPSDRFFAERPEGSVSTLKIQRTQQEDSAVYLCASSQGDYGYTFGSGTRLTVV.

This clone has a handful of counts. The V call is TRBV6-6, the J call TRBJ2-7, with 8 nucleotides matching TRBD2. J gave up 5 bases and V 4 bases, and 13 bases lay outside the gene matches. The CDR3 covers 16 residues. The V gene's germline CDR1 is MNHNY and CDR2 SVGAGI (reference sequence). CDR3 amino acids: CASSSTRAGASNEQYF. The CDR3 DNA reads TGTGCCAGCAGTTCCACTAGAGCGGGGGCCTCTAACGAGCAGTACTTC.

V gene TRBV14 combines with J gene TRBJ2-3; TRBD2 agrees at 9 bases. CDR1 is SGHDN, CDR2 FVKESK, per germline. The CDR3 is 15 amino acids. Unmatched junction bases numbered 5, after V lost 6 bases and J lost 1 base. The CDR3 DNA is TGTGCCAGCAGTGAAATAGCGGGGGGCACAGATACGCAGTATTTT. Amino acids: CASSEIAGGTDTQYF.

This chain joins TRBV24-1 and TRBJ1-2, with a possible D match to TRBD1 (6 bases). V was cut by 3 bases and J by 8 bases, with 12 bases left in between. The CDR3 length is 13 residues. CDR1 KGHDR and CDR2 SFDVKD come from the germline V gene. The CDR3, as DNA: TGTGCCACCAGTGATGGTGGAAGGGGGGGCTACACCTTC. Encoded protein: CATSDGGRGGYTF.

The CDR3 bases are TGCGCCAGCAGTGAGTCGGAGGGACAGGGGTTAGATACGCAGTATTTT. Amino acids: CASSESEGQGLDTQYF. The chain links TRBV10-1 to TRBJ2-3; TRBD1 matches at 10 bases. CDR1 is WNHNN, CDR2 SYGVQD, per germline (reference sequence). V trimming: 0 bases; J trimming: 5 bases; junction bases outside the gene matches: 5. This CDR3 is 16 amino acids long.

The V and J genes are TRBV13 and TRBJ1-4; TRBD1 agrees at 10 bases. There are 15 residues in the CDR3. Germline V gives CDR1 PRHDT, CDR2 FYEKMQ (reference sequence). The junction had 7 bases not matched to a gene; V was cut back by 5 bases and J by 7 bases. CDR3 residues: CASSIGQGVGEKLFF. The CDR3 region has the DNA TGTGCCAGCAGCATCGGACAGGGGGTTGGTGAAAAACTGTTTTTT. Filled out from reference TRBV13 and TRBJ1-4, the complete variable domain reads AAGVIQSPRHLIKEKRETATLKCYPIPRHDTVYWYQQGPGQDPQFLISFYEKMQSDKGSIPDRFSAQQFSDYHSELNMSSLELGDSALYFCASSIGQGVGEKLFFGSGTQLSVL.